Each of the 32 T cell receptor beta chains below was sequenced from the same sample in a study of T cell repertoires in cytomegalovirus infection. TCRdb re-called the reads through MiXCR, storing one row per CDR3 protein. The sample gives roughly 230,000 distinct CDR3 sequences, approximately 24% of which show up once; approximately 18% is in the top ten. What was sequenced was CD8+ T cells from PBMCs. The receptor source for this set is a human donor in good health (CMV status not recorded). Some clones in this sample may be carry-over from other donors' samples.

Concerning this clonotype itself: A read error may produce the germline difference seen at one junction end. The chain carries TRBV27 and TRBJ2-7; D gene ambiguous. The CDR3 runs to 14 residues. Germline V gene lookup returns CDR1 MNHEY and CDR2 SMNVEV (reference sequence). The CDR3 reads CATSSFFGSYEQYF. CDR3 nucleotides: TGTGCCACCAGTAGCTTTTTCGGCTCCTACGAGCAGTACTTC.

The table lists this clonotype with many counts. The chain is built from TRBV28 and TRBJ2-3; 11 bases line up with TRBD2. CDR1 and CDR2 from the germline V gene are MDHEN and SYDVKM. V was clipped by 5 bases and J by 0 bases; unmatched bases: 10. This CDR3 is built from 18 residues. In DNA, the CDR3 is TGTGCCAGCAGTGGGGCTCGACTAGCGGGGCCAAGCACAGATACGCAGTATTTT. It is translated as CASSGARLAGPSTDTQYF.

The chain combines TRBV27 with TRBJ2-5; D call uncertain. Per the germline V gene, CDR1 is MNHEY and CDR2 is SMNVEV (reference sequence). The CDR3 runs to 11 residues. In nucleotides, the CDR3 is TGTGTATCTGGTTATAAAGAGACCCAGTACTTC. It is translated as CVSGYKETQYF.

CDR3 bases: TGTGCCAGCAGCTCCCCCGGGACTAGCGGGGGAGAGGGCAATGAGCAGTTCTTC. This gives the protein CASSSPGTSGGEGNEQFF. The rearrangement uses TRBV5-4 and TRBJ2-1; 14 bases are shared with TRBD2. Germline CDR1 SGHNT, CDR2 YYREEE (reference sequence). The CDR3 runs 18 residues. V shed 3 bases, J shed 6 bases, and the junction held 11 bases outside the gene matches.

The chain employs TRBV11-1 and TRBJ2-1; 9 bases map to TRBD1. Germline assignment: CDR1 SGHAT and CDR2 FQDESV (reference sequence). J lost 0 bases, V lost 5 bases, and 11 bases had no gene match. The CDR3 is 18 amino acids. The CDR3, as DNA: TGTGCCAGCAGCCGGGGGACAGGGATAACGAGCTCCTACAATGAGCAGTTCTTC. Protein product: CASSRGTGITSSYNEQFF.

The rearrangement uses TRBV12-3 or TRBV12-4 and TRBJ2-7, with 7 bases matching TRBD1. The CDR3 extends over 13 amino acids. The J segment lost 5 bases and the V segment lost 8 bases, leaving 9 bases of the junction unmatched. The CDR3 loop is CASRKLGGDEQYF. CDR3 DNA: TGTGCCAGCCGGAAACTAGGGGGCGACGAGCAGTACTTC.

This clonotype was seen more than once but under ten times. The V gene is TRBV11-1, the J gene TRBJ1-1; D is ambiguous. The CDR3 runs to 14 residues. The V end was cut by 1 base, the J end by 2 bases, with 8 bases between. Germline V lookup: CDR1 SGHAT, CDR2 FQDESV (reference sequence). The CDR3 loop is CASSLESGNTEAFF. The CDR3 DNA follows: TGTGCCAGCAGCTTAGAGTCTGGAAACACTGAAGCTTTCTTT.

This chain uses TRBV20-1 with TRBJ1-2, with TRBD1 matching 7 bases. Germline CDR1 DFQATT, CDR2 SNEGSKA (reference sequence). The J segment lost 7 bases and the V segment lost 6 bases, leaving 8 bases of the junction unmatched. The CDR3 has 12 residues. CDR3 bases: TGCAGTGCCCGCGACAGGGTCGGTGGCTACACCTTC. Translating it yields CSARDRVGGYTF.

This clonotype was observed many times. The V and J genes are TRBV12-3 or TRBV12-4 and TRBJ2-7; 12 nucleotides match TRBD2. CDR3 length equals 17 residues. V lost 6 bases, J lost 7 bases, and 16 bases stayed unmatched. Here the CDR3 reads CASSPPGPGLAGWEQYF. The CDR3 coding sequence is TGTGCCAGCAGCCCGCCCGGGCCGGGACTAGCGGGTTGGGAGCAGTACTTC.

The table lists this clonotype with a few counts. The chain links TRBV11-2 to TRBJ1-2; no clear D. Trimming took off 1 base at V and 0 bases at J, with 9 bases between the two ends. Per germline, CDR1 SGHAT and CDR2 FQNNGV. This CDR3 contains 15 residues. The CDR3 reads CASSLVDGSNYGYTF. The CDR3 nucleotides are TGTGCCAGCAGCTTAGTGGACGGATCTAACTATGGCTACACCTTC.

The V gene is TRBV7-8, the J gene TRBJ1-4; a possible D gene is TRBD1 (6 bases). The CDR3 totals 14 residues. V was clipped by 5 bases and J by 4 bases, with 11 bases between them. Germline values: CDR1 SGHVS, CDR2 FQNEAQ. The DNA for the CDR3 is TGTGCCAGCAGCCTGGACAGCGTTAATGAAAAACTGTTTTTT. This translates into CASSLDSVNEKLFF.

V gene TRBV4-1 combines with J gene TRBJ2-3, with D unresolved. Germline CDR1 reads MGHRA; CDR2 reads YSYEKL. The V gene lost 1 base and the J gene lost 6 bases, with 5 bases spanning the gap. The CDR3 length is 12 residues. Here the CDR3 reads CASSQVSDTQYF. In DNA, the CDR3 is TGCGCCAGCAGCCAAGTCTCCGATACGCAGTATTTT.

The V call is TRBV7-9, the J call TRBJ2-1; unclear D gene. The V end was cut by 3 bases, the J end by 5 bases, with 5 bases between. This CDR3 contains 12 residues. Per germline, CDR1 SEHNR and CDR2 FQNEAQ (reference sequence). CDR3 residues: CASSFLDNEQFF. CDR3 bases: TGTGCCAGCAGCTTTCTTGACAATGAGCAGTTCTTC.

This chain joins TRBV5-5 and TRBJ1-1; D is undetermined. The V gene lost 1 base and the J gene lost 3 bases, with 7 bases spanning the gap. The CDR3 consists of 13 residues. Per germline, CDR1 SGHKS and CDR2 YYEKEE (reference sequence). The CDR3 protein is CASSLIQYTEAFF. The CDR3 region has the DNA TGTGCCAGCAGCTTGATTCAGTACACTGAAGCTTTCTTT. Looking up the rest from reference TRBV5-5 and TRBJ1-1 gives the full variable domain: DAGVTQSPTHLIKTRGQQVTLRCSPISGHKSVSWYQQVLGQGPQFIFQYYEKEERGRGNFPDRFSARQFPNYSSELNVNALLLGDSALYLCASSLIQYTEAFFGQGTRLTVV.

CDR3 coding DNA: TGTGCCAGCAGCTTGACCTCCGGGGGAGTGCAAGAGACCCAGTACTTC. Amino acid sequence: CASSLTSGGVQETQYF. The V gene is TRBV5-6, the J gene TRBJ2-5; D possibly corresponds to TRBD2 (6 bases). The CDR3 is made up of 16 amino acids. V lost 1 base, J lost 2 bases, and 15 bases lay in between. Germline V gene lookup returns CDR1 SGHDT and CDR2 YYEEEE.

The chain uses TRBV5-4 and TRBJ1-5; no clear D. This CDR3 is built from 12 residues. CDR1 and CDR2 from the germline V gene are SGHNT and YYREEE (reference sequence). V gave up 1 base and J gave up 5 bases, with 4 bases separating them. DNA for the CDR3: TGTGCCAGCAGCTTGTTTGATCAGCCCCAGCATTTT. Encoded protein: CASSLFDQPQHF.

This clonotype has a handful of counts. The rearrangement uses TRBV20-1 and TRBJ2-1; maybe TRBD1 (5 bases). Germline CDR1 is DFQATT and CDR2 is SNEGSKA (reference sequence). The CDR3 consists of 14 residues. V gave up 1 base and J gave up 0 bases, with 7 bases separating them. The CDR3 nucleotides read TGCAGTGCTAGAGCAGGGTCCTCCTACAATGAGCAGTTCTTC. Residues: CSARAGSSYNEQFF.

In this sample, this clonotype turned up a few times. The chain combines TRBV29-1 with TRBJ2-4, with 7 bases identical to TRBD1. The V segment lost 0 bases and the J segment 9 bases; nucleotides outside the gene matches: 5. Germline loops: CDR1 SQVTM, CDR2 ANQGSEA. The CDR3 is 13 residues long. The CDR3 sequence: CSVEEQGPGIQYF. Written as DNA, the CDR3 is TGCAGCGTTGAAGAACAGGGGCCCGGCATTCAGTACTTC. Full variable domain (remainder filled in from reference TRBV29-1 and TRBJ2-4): SAVISQKPSRDICQRGTSLTIQCQVDSQVTMMFWYRQQPGQSLTLIATANQGSEATYESGFVIDKFPISRPNLTFSTLTVSNMSPEDSSIYLCSVEEQGPGIQYFGAGTRLSVL.

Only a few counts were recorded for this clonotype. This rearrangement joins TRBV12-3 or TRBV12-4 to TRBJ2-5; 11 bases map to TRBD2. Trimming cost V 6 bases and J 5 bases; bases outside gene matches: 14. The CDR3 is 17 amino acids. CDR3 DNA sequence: TGTGCCAGCAGCACCACCCTAGCGGGGGGTTTTGGGGAGACCCAGTACTTC. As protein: CASSTTLAGGFGETQYF.

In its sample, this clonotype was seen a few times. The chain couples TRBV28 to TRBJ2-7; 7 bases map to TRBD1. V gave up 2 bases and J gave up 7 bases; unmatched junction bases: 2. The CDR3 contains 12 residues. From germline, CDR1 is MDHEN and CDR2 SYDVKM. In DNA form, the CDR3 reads TGTGCCAGCAGTTTAACAGGGGAAGAGCAGTACTTC. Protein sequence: CASSLTGEEQYF.

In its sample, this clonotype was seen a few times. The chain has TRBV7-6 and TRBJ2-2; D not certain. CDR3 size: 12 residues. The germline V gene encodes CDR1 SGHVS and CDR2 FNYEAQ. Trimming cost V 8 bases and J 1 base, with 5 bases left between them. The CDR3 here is CASPQNTGELFF. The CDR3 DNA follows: TGTGCCAGCCCACAGAACACCGGGGAGCTGTTTTTT.

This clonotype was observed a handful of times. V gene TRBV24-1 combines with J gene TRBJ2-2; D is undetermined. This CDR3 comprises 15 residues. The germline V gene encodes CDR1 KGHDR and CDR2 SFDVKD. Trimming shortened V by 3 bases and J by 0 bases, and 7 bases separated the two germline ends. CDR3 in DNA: TGTGCCACCAGTGATGGGAACTCGAACACCGGGGAGCTGTTTTTT. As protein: CATSDGNSNTGELFF.

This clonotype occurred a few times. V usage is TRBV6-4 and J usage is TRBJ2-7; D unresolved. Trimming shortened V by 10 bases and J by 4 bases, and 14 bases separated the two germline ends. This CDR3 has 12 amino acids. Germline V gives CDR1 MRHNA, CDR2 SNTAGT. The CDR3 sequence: CANPTRWYEQYF. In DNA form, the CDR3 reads TGTGCCAACCCGACACGTTGGTACGAGCAGTACTTC.

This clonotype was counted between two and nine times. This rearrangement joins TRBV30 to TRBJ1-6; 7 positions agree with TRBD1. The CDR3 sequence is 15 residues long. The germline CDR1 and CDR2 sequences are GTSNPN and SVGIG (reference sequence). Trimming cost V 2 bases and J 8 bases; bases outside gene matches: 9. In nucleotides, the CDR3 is TGTGCCTGGAGTTTCCCGGACAGGCGGGATTCACCCCTCCACTTT. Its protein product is CAWSFPDRRDSPLHF.

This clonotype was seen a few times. The CDR3, as DNA: TGTGCCAGCAGCCCTCGGGACAGGGGGCCCCTCAATGAGCAGTTCTTC. Translating it yields CASSPRDRGPLNEQFF. The chain joins TRBV7-9 to TRBJ2-1; 12 bases agree with TRBD1. The CDR3 is made up of 16 amino acids. V was clipped by 5 bases and J by 6 bases; unmatched bases: 8. The germline V gene encodes CDR1 SEHNR and CDR2 FQNEAQ (reference sequence).

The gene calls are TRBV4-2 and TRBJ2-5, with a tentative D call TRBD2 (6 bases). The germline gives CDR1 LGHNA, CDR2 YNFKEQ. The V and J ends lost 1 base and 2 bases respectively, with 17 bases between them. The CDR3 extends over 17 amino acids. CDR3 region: CASSQVGSGSTQETQYF. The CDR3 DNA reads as TGTGCCAGCAGCCAAGTTGGCTCCGGGAGCACGCAAGAGACCCAGTACTTC.

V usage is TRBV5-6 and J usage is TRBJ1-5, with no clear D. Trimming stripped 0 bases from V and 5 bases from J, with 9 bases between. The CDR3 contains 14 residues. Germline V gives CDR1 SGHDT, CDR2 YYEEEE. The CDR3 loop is CASSLGKTYQPQHF. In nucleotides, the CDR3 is TGTGCCAGCAGCTTGGGCAAAACCTATCAGCCCCAGCATTTT.

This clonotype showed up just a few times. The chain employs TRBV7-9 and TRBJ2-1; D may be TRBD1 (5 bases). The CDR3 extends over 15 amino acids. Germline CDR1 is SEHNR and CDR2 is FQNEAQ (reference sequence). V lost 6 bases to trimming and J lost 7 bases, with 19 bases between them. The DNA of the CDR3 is TGTGCCAGCAGTCCTCCCCGCAGGGATGAGAATGAGCAGTTCTTC. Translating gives CASSPPRRDENEQFF.

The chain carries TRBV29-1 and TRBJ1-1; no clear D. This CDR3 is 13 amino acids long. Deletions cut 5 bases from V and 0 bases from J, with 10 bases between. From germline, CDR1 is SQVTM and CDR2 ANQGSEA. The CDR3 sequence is CSVLAGMNTEAFF. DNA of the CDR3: TGCAGCGTTTTAGCAGGCATGAACACTGAAGCTTTCTTT.

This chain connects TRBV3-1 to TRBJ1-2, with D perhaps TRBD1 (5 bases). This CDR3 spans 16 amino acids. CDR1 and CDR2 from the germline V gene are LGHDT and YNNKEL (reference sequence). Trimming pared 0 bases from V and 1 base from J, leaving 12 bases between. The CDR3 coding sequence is TGTGCCAGCAGCCAAGATTTGGCAGGGCTTAACTATGGCTACACCTTC. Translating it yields CASSQDLAGLNYGYTF.

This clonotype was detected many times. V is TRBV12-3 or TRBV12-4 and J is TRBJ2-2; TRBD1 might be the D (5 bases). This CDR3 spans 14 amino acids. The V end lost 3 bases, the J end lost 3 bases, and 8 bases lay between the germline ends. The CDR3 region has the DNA TGTGCCAGCAGTTTGGGGCGGTACACCGGGGAGCTGTTTTTT. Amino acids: CASSLGRYTGELFF.

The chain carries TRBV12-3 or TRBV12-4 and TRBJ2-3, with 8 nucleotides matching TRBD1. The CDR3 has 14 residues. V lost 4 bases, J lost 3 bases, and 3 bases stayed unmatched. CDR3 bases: TGTGCCAGCAGTTACAGGGGGAGGACAGATACGCAGTATTTT. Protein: CASSYRGRTDTQYF.